The TCR beta chain described here comes from a study of spatial heterogeneity in lung cancer. Study-level results: There were more appearances of ubiquitous expanded tumor TCRs in blood at resection than at follow-up.

The CDR3 loop spans 13 amino acids. Germline V gene sequence: CDR1 SQVTM, CDR2 ANQGSEA. The V and J ends lost 4 bases and 9 bases respectively, with 18 bases between them. Remarks on this clonotype: The target antigen is unknown.

Sample time point: sample taken at primary tumor resection. Whole RNA was taken from tumor, nontumor lung or frozen PBMC; it was then sequenced unsorted. The donor group consisted of roughly 70 patients who had untreated, early-stage non-small cell lung cancer. Every TCR cDNA molecule bore its own unique molecular identifier. MiXCR was run by TCRdb on the 5' RACE reads, yielding one entry per CDR3 protein. Here the sample spans about 2,200 distinct CDR3 sequences, roughly a sixth being singletons. The chain carries TRBV29-1 and TRBJ1-1; D unclear. This clonotype originated in a male donor with early-stage non-small cell lung cancer. The source material was PBMCs, sampled at surgery. This CDR3 is CSVVGWADGKAFF. The CDR3 DNA reads TGCAGCGTTGTCGGCTGGGCAGACGGAAAAGCTTTCTTT.